These T cell receptor beta chains were read from a single sample in a study of Ad26.COV2.S vaccination and SARS-CoV-2 variants. This table comes from immunoSEQ multiplex PCR, and its TCRdb copy is limited to in-frame clones, with some not included. This table has around 250,000 clones, about 89% appearing once. The sequenced sample was peripheral blood, obtained in a trial of Ad26.COV2.S vaccine versus placebo. The receptors shown here come from a person aged 18 to 65 who received the Ad26.COV2.S COVID-19 vaccine or a placebo. The CDR3 runs from the conserved cysteine through the conserved F or W. The D gene is left open where the match is weak. Part of the rows lack a size; the others show once, few, many or a class for expanded clones.

cdr3_nt: TGTGCCAGCAGCTCGGTAATGGGATCACCCCTCCACTTT; cdr3_aa: CASSSVMGSPLHF; j_call: TRBJ1-6; v_call: TRBV7-9; d_call: NA; clone_size: NA
cdr3_nt: TGTGCCAGCAGTGTGGGGGCCTCTAGCACAGATACGCAGTATTTT; cdr3_aa: CASSVGASSTDTQYF; j_call: TRBJ2-3; v_call: TRBV2; d_call: NA; clone_size: NA
cdr3_nt: TGCGCCAGCAGCTTCGAGGCCCTCTCCTACGAGCAGTACTTC; cdr3_aa: CASSFEALSYEQYF; j_call: TRBJ2-7; v_call: TRBV5-1; d_call: NA; clone_size: NA
cdr3_nt: TGTGCCAGCAGCGAAACCAGTAGTGGCTATGGCTACACCTTC; cdr3_aa: CASSETSSGYGYTF; j_call: TRBJ1-2; v_call: TRBV7-6; d_call: NA; clone_size: NA
cdr3_nt: TGCAGTGCTAGTGGGGTGTGGGGCTACACCTTC; cdr3_aa: CSASGVWGYTF; j_call: TRBJ1-2; v_call: TRBV20-1; d_call: NA; clone_size: NA
cdr3_nt: TGTGCCAGCAGTCTCCGGGACAGGGAAGGCAATGAGCAGTTCTTC; cdr3_aa: CASSLRDREGNEQFF; j_call: TRBJ2-1; v_call: TRBV6-4; d_call: TRBD1; clone_size: NA
cdr3_nt: TGTGCCAGCAGCCAAGGTTTTGGCGGGGCCGCCTACAATGAGCAGTTCTTC; cdr3_aa: CASSQGFGGAAYNEQFF; j_call: TRBJ2-1; v_call: TRBV3-1/TRBV3-2; d_call: NA; clone_size: NA
cdr3_nt: TGTGCCAGTAGTATCAGGGGGCCGGGTGAAAAACTGTTTTTT; cdr3_aa: CASSIRGPGEKLFF; j_call: TRBJ1-4; v_call: TRBV19; d_call: TRBD1; clone_size: NA
cdr3_nt: TGTGCCAGCAGCCAACAGACAGGGATGGGCACTGAAGCTTTCTTT; cdr3_aa: CASSQQTGMGTEAFF; j_call: TRBJ1-1; v_call: TRBV7-2; d_call: TRBD1; clone_size: once
cdr3_nt: TGTGCCAGCAGCCAAGGACAGGGGGCTGGAAACACCATATATTTT; cdr3_aa: CASSQGQGAGNTIYF; j_call: TRBJ1-3; v_call: TRBV14; d_call: TRBD1; clone_size: NA
cdr3_nt: TGTGCCAGCAGCGGAGACGCAGCCTACGAGCAGTACTTC; cdr3_aa: CASSGDAAYEQYF; j_call: TRBJ2-7; v_call: TRBV2; d_call: NA; clone_size: NA
cdr3_nt: TGTGCCACCAGCAGTTGGGGGACAGAGAACACTGAAGCTTTCTTT; cdr3_aa: CATSSWGTENTEAFF; j_call: TRBJ1-1; v_call: TRBV15; d_call: TRBD1; clone_size: NA
cdr3_nt: TGTGCCAGCAGTGGCAGGGGGAACACCGGGGAGCTGTTTTTT; cdr3_aa: CASSGRGNTGELFF; j_call: TRBJ2-2; v_call: TRBV2; d_call: NA; clone_size: NA
cdr3_nt: TGTGCCAGCACCGGCCCACCCTCCGGGCAGTACTTC; cdr3_aa: CASTGPPSGQYF; j_call: TRBJ2-7; v_call: TRBV6-5; d_call: NA; clone_size: NA
cdr3_nt: TGTGCCAGTAGTATAGACCTCGGGACAGGGTTTAAGTTCTTC; cdr3_aa: CASSIDLGTGFKFF; j_call: TRBJ2-1; v_call: TRBV19; d_call: TRBD1; clone_size: NA
cdr3_nt: TGTGCCAGCAGCCTAGGCGGGCCCGGCCAAAACATTCAGTACTTC; cdr3_aa: CASSLGGPGQNIQYF; j_call: TRBJ2-4; v_call: TRBV5-4; d_call: NA; clone_size: NA
cdr3_nt: TGTGCCAGTAGACAGGGGCTTCGGTCAGATACGCAGTATTTT; cdr3_aa: CASRQGLRSDTQYF; j_call: TRBJ2-3; v_call: TRBV19; d_call: TRBD1; clone_size: once
cdr3_nt: TGTGCCAGCAGGGGGATCGTGGGGGGTGAGCAGTACTTC; cdr3_aa: CASRGIVGGEQYF; j_call: TRBJ2-7; v_call: TRBV27; d_call: NA; clone_size: NA
cdr3_nt: TGTGCCAGCAGCGGGGACACTGAAGCTTTCTTT; cdr3_aa: CASSGDTEAFF; j_call: TRBJ1-1; v_call: TRBV6-6; d_call: NA; clone_size: NA
cdr3_nt: TGTGCCTGCCCCAGGGGTCCTGGATCCTACGAGCAGTACTTC; cdr3_aa: CACPRGPGSYEQYF; j_call: TRBJ2-7; v_call: TRBV30; d_call: NA; clone_size: NA
cdr3_nt: TGTGCCAGCAGTCTCGGACAGGCCAGTGGGGGCATTCAGTACTTC; cdr3_aa: CASSLGQASGGIQYF; j_call: TRBJ2-4; v_call: TRBV28; d_call: TRBD1; clone_size: NA
cdr3_nt: TGTGCCAGCAGTATTCAGGTCGAACAGCCCCAGCATTTT; cdr3_aa: CASSIQVEQPQHF; j_call: TRBJ1-5; v_call: TRBV2; d_call: NA; clone_size: NA
cdr3_nt: TGTGCCAGCAGTTACGGGCGACAGGCCCGCCTCTATGGCTACACCTTC; cdr3_aa: CASSYGRQARLYGYTF; j_call: TRBJ1-2; v_call: TRBV6-2/TRBV6-3; d_call: NA; clone_size: NA
cdr3_nt: TGTGCCAGCAGCGAAGGACTAGCGGTTAGGGAGACCCAGTACTTC; cdr3_aa: CASSEGLAVRETQYF; j_call: TRBJ2-5; v_call: TRBV11-3; d_call: TRBD2; clone_size: NA
cdr3_nt: TGCGCCAGCAGCTTGGATCTTAATTCACCCCTCCACTTT; cdr3_aa: CASSLDLNSPLHF; j_call: TRBJ1-6; v_call: TRBV5-1; d_call: NA; clone_size: NA
cdr3_nt: TGTGCCAGCAGCTTTTCCCCCTCTGGAAACACCATATATTTT; cdr3_aa: CASSFSPSGNTIYF; j_call: TRBJ1-3; v_call: TRBV7-8; d_call: NA; clone_size: NA
cdr3_nt: TGTGCCAGCGGGGAGGATGACAATCAGCCCCAGCATTTT; cdr3_aa: CASGEDDNQPQHF; j_call: TRBJ1-5; v_call: TRBV12-3/TRBV12-4; d_call: NA; clone_size: NA
cdr3_nt: TGTGCCAGCAGTTATACAGGGGGATACACTGAAGCTTTCTTT; cdr3_aa: CASSYTGGYTEAFF; j_call: TRBJ1-1; v_call: TRBV27; d_call: TRBD1; clone_size: NA
cdr3_nt: TGTGCCAGCAGCCAGGGACTAGAGGGTCGATTGACGACGTACGAGCAGTACTTC; cdr3_aa: CASSQGLEGRLTTYEQYF; j_call: TRBJ2-7; v_call: TRBV13; d_call: TRBD2; clone_size: NA
cdr3_nt: TGTGCCAGCAGCCCCTACGGACTAGCGGTATACGAGCAGTACTTC; cdr3_aa: CASSPYGLAVYEQYF; j_call: TRBJ2-7; v_call: TRBV7-2; d_call: TRBD2; clone_size: NA
cdr3_nt: TGTGCCAGTAGTCCTAGGAGGGGACTGAACACTGAAGCTTTCTTT; cdr3_aa: CASSPRRGLNTEAFF; j_call: TRBJ1-1; v_call: TRBV19; d_call: NA; clone_size: NA
cdr3_nt: TGTGCCAGCAGTCGCAGCCCGAAGGGACAGCAGACAAACTACGAGCAGTACTTC; cdr3_aa: CASSRSPKGQQTNYEQYF; j_call: TRBJ2-7; v_call: TRBV2; d_call: TRBD1; clone_size: NA
cdr3_nt: TGTGCCAGCACCCTGGGGGGAAAGGAGACCCAGTACTTC; cdr3_aa: CASTLGGKETQYF; j_call: TRBJ2-5; v_call: TRBV7-9; d_call: NA; clone_size: NA
cdr3_nt: TGTGCCAGCAGTACCGGACAATCCTATGGCTACACCTTC; cdr3_aa: CASSTGQSYGYTF; j_call: TRBJ1-2; v_call: TRBV12-3/TRBV12-4; d_call: NA; clone_size: NA
cdr3_nt: TGTGCTAGTGGCCTTACCCAGGCTCCTGGCTACACCTTC; cdr3_aa: CASGLTQAPGYTF; j_call: TRBJ1-2; v_call: TRBV12-5; d_call: NA; clone_size: NA
cdr3_nt: TGTGCCATCAGGACGACAGGGGGCATTAGCGATGAGCAGTTCTTC; cdr3_aa: CAIRTTGGISDEQFF; j_call: TRBJ2-1; v_call: TRBV10-3; d_call: TRBD1; clone_size: NA
cdr3_nt: TGTGCCAGCAGCTTAGGACCTAAGGCTGGTCAAGAGACCCAGTACTTC; cdr3_aa: CASSLGPKAGQETQYF; j_call: TRBJ2-5; v_call: TRBV11-2; d_call: NA; clone_size: NA
cdr3_nt: TGTGCCAGCCACCAACCGTCTGCAGGGGAGGGCTATGGCTACACCTTC; cdr3_aa: CASHQPSAGEGYGYTF; j_call: TRBJ1-2; v_call: TRBV19; d_call: NA; clone_size: once
cdr3_nt: TGTGCCAGCACCTGGACCGGGACTAAAGAGACCCAGTACTTC; cdr3_aa: CASTWTGTKETQYF; j_call: TRBJ2-5; v_call: TRBV6-5; d_call: TRBD2; clone_size: NA
cdr3_nt: TGTGCCAGCTCGACCGACTCGAGCTGGGGAAACACCATATATTTT; cdr3_aa: CASSTDSSWGNTIYF; j_call: TRBJ1-3; v_call: TRBV18; d_call: NA; clone_size: NA
cdr3_nt: TGCGCCAGCAGCCAAGATCAAAGACGCGGAGGCTTGGGCGAGCAGTACTTC; cdr3_aa: CASSQDQRRGGLGEQYF; j_call: TRBJ2-7; v_call: TRBV4-3; d_call: NA; clone_size: NA
cdr3_nt: TGTGCCAGCAGCTTGGGGGGACAGGGCTTTCGTCCTGGAAACACCATATATTTT; cdr3_aa: CASSLGGQGFRPGNTIYF; j_call: TRBJ1-3; v_call: TRBV5-4; d_call: TRBD1; clone_size: NA
cdr3_nt: TGTGCCAGCAGCATTGGACGGGATAGCAATCAGCCCCAGCATTTT; cdr3_aa: CASSIGRDSNQPQHF; j_call: TRBJ1-5; v_call: TRBV7-3; d_call: NA; clone_size: NA
cdr3_nt: TGCGCCAGCAGCTTGGGTCAGCTGGGTCCTAACTATGGCTACACCTTC; cdr3_aa: CASSLGQLGPNYGYTF; j_call: TRBJ1-2; v_call: TRBV5-1; d_call: NA; clone_size: once
cdr3_nt: TGTGCCAGCAGTCCACAGGGTACCGGGGAGCTGTTTTTT; cdr3_aa: CASSPQGTGELFF; j_call: TRBJ2-2; v_call: TRBV6-5; d_call: NA; clone_size: NA
cdr3_nt: TGTGCCAGCAGCCCCCCGGGCCCATCTAATCAGCCCCAGCATTTT; cdr3_aa: CASSPPGPSNQPQHF; j_call: TRBJ1-5; v_call: TRBV7-9; d_call: NA; clone_size: NA
cdr3_nt: TGTGCCAGCAGGGCCGGGACAGCGACCTACGAGCAGTACTTC; cdr3_aa: CASRAGTATYEQYF; j_call: TRBJ2-7; v_call: TRBV6-5; d_call: TRBD1; clone_size: NA
cdr3_nt: TGTGCCAGTACAAACCTAGACATTCAGTACTTC; cdr3_aa: CASTNLDIQYF; j_call: TRBJ2-4; v_call: TRBV19; d_call: NA; clone_size: NA
cdr3_nt: TGTGCCAGCAGCTTAAGGGCAGGGGAAACCTACGAGCAGTACTTC; cdr3_aa: CASSLRAGETYEQYF; j_call: TRBJ2-7; v_call: TRBV7-3; d_call: NA; clone_size: NA
cdr3_nt: TGCGCCAGCAGCTTGGGACCCGTGGTACGCACTGAAGCTTTCTTT; cdr3_aa: CASSLGPVVRTEAFF; j_call: TRBJ1-1; v_call: TRBV5-1; d_call: NA; clone_size: NA
cdr3_nt: TGTGCCAGTAACTCTCATCGGGGACACAGCAACACTGAAGCTTTCTTT; cdr3_aa: CASNSHRGHSNTEAFF; j_call: TRBJ1-1; v_call: TRBV19; d_call: NA; clone_size: NA
cdr3_nt: TGTGCCAGCAGCACATACTCTGGGGCCAACGTCCTGACTTTC; cdr3_aa: CASSTYSGANVLTF; j_call: TRBJ2-6; v_call: TRBV5-6; d_call: NA; clone_size: NA
cdr3_nt: TGTGCCAGCGGACCCGTAGCGGGGGGGGGAGAGACCCAGTACTTC; cdr3_aa: CASGPVAGGGETQYF; j_call: TRBJ2-5; v_call: TRBV7-2; d_call: TRBD2; clone_size: NA
cdr3_nt: TGTGCCATCACGTGGGACCCAAGCAATCAGCCCCAGCATTTT; cdr3_aa: CAITWDPSNQPQHF; j_call: TRBJ1-5; v_call: TRBV10-3; d_call: NA; clone_size: few